The 22 T cell receptor beta chains presented below share a single source sample, sequenced in a study of cytomegalovirus exposure and HLA in healthy donors. Both 60 Vbeta primers and 13 Jbeta primers went into the PCR. The table came from immunoSEQ multiplex PCR; TCRdb's copy has only in-frame clones and leaves some out. The data contain 50,000 to 70,000 clones, around 81% of them singletons. The specimen was PBMCs. The receptors shown here come from a male donor in good health and CMV-seronegative.

The chain combines TRBV14 with TRBJ1-1; D not resolved. Trimming took 3 bases from V and 4 from J, leaving 12 bases between them. Per the germline V gene, CDR1 is SGHDN and CDR2 is FVKESK. There are 14 residues in the CDR3. The CDR3 spells CASSQSRVVTEAFF. CDR3 coding DNA: TGTGCCAGCAGCCAGTCGCGGGTGGTCACTGAAGCTTTCTTT.

The gene calls are TRBV7-2 and TRBJ1-6, with D perhaps matching TRBD1 (6 bases). This CDR3 is 15 amino acids long. Looked up from germline, CDR1 is SGHTA and CDR2 is FQGNSA. V was shortened by 1 base and J by 11 bases, with 15 bases between the two germline ends. The CDR3 nucleotides are TGTGCCAGCAGCTTAGTCCGGGACAAAGTACCACCCCTCCACTTT. Its protein product is CASSLVRDKVPPLHF.

This chain joins TRBV5-4 and TRBJ2-5, with a possible D match to TRBD2 (6 bases). V lost 3 bases, J lost 5 bases, and 11 bases lay in between. CDR3 size: 13 residues. Germline CDR1 is SGHNT and CDR2 is YYREEE (reference sequence). The CDR3 DNA follows: TGTGCCAGCAGCTCGGGACTTGACGAGACCCAGTACTTC. It yields the protein CASSSGLDETQYF. The full variable domain, with the rest looked up from reference TRBV5-4 and TRBJ2-5, is ETGVTQSPTHLIKTRGQQVTLRCSSQSGHNTVSWYQQALGQGPQFIFQYYREEENGRGNFPPRFSGLQFPNYSSELNVNALELDDSALYLCASSSGLDETQYFGPGTRLLVL.

The chain uses TRBV2 and TRBJ1-4; 7 bases agree with TRBD1. Losses at the gene ends were 8 bases for V and 3 bases for J; bases not matched to a gene: 6. The CDR3 runs to 14 residues. Germline V gives CDR1 SNHLY, CDR2 FYNNEI. The CDR3 spells CASREQGANEKLFF. DNA for the CDR3: TGTGCCAGCCGAGAGCAGGGGGCTAATGAAAAACTGTTTTTT.

Turning to this clone: The germline gene is not matched at one end of the junction; a read error may be the cause. The chain is built from TRBV7-2 and TRBJ2-6; a possible D gene is TRBD2 (5 bases). The germline CDR1 and CDR2 sequences are SGHTA and FQGNSA. The CDR3 covers 16 residues. The CDR3 coding sequence is TGTGCCAGCAGCCTCCGGGGAGACCTTGGGACCAACGTCCTGACTTTC. Its translation is CASSLRGDLGTNVLTF. Complete variable domain (other parts from reference TRBV7-2 and TRBJ2-6): GAGVSQSPSNKVTEKGKDVELRCDPISGHTALYWYRQSLGQGLEFLIYFQGNSAPDKSGLPSDRFSAERTGGSVSTLTIQRTQQEDSAVYLCASSLRGDLGTNVLTFGAGSRLTVL.

This clone occurred a few times. The CDR3, as DNA: TGTGCCAGCAGTGCTTTTACAGGGGGAGTGAGTGAAAAACTGTTTTTT. Amino acid sequence: CASSAFTGGVSEKLFF. The gene calls are TRBV25-1 and TRBJ1-4; 8 bases line up with TRBD1. CDR3 length equals 16 residues. CDR1 MGHDK and CDR2 SYGVNS come from the germline V gene. After removal of 4 bases from V and 7 bases from J, the junction contained 11 bases not matched to a gene.

The V gene is TRBV4-3, the J gene TRBJ2-3, with 7 bases lining up with TRBD1. CDR3 size: 15 residues. V shed 2 bases, J shed 4 bases, and the junction held 6 bases outside the gene matches. Germline V gives CDR1 LGHNA, CDR2 YSLEER. The CDR3 region is CASSQRTTGADTQYF. For the CDR3, the DNA is TGCGCCAGCAGCCAACGTACCACAGGGGCAGATACGCAGTATTTT.

The chain employs TRBV10-1 and TRBJ1-3; tentative D call: TRBD1 (5 bases). The germline CDR1 and CDR2 sequences are WNHNN and SYGVQD (reference sequence). Between the trimmed V and J ends, which lost 3 bases and 0 bases, there was a span of 9 bases. The CDR3 is 15 amino acids. CDR3 loop: CASSDRDFSGNTIYF. The CDR3 bases are TGCGCCAGCAGTGACAGGGATTTCTCTGGAAACACCATATATTTT.

The chain joins TRBV4-2 to TRBJ2-5; possible D gene TRBD1, 5 bases. V lost 4 bases to trimming and J lost 5 bases, with 17 bases between them. The CDR3 has 15 residues. Germline V lookup: CDR1 LGHNA, CDR2 YNFKEQ. The CDR3 region is CASSPAGRASETQYF. The DNA of the CDR3 is TGTGCCAGCAGCCCGGCAGGGCGAGCGAGCGAGACCCAGTACTTC.

This sequence joins TRBV6-1 and TRBJ2-7, with D possibly TRBD2 on 6 matching bases. V dropped 5 bases and J dropped 9 bases, with 11 bases sitting between them. The CDR3 is made up of 11 amino acids. The germline V gene has CDR1 MNHNS and CDR2 SASEGT. The CDR3, as DNA: TGTGCCAGCAGTCGGGACTTAGGGCAGTACTTC. This translates into CASSRDLGQYF.

V usage is TRBV27 and J usage is TRBJ1-2; 9 positions agree with TRBD1. CDR3 length: 16 amino acids. Unmatched junction bases numbered 8, after V lost 1 base and J lost 5 bases. Germline-derived CDR1 and CDR2 are MNHEY and SMNVEV (reference sequence). Here the CDR3 DNA reads TGTGCCAGCAGTTTATTAGCAGGACAGGGGCTTTATGGCTACACCTTC. Protein: CASSLLAGQGLYGYTF.

V usage is TRBV19 and J usage is TRBJ2-1; 12 nucleotides align to TRBD2. The CDR3 length is 16 residues. Germline V gene data show CDR1 as LNHDA and CDR2 as SQIVND (reference sequence). The ends lost 6 bases at V and 0 bases at J; junction bases unmatched: 3. The CDR3 region has the DNA TGTGCCAGTAGCACTAGCGGGGGGAGCTCCTACAATGAGCAGTTCTTC. Translation gives CASSTSGGSSYNEQFF.

The table lists this clone with a few counts. The rearrangement uses TRBV6-5 and TRBJ1-2; TRBD1 aligns across 7 bases. The CDR3 spans 14 residues. Looked up from germline, CDR1 is MNHEY and CDR2 is SVGAGI. V lost 7 bases, J lost 8 bases, and 13 bases stayed unmatched. In nucleotides, the CDR3 is TGTGCCAGCACCCCCCGGGACAGCCGTTCCGGCTACACCTTC. This gives the protein CASTPRDSRSGYTF.

The rearrangement links TRBV7-3 to TRBJ2-3; TRBD2 aligns across 7 bases. Germline V lookup: CDR1 SGHTA, CDR2 FQGTGA. The CDR3 spans 16 residues. V gave up 5 bases and J gave up 3 bases; unmatched junction bases: 11. The CDR3 sequence is CASSKGLPIGTDTQYF. The CDR3 region has the DNA TGTGCCAGCAGCAAGGGACTACCAATTGGTACAGATACGCAGTATTTT.

In this sample, this clone turned up once. The chain has TRBV18 and TRBJ2-2, with 8 bases matching TRBD1. Unmatched junction bases numbered 12, after V lost 3 bases and J lost 0 bases. Germline V lookup: CDR1 KGHSH, CDR2 LQKENI. This CDR3 region has 19 residues. The CDR3 reads CASSPNEGTGRSNTGELFF. The CDR3, as DNA: TGTGCCAGCTCACCTAACGAAGGGACAGGAAGGTCGAACACCGGGGAGCTGTTTTTT.

The chain is built from TRBV27 and TRBJ1-2; D possibly corresponds to TRBD1 (6 bases). Trimming shortened V by 7 bases and J by 4 bases, and 16 bases separated the two germline ends. The CDR3 loop spans 14 amino acids. CDR1 is MNHEY and CDR2 is SMNVEV in the germline V gene (reference sequence). Here the CDR3 reads CASTSSTRGYGYTF. Here the CDR3 DNA reads TGTGCCAGCACATCTTCGACCAGGGGCTATGGCTACACCTTC.

The V call is TRBV19, the J call TRBJ1-5; 10 bases are a match to TRBD1. CDR1 is LNHDA, CDR2 SQIVND, per germline (reference sequence). Trimming took 5 bases from V and 6 from J; bases not matched to a gene: 10. The CDR3 sequence is 16 residues long. As DNA, the CDR3 is TGTGCCAGTAGTTTGAGGGACAGGGGCCCTCGTCAGCCCCAGCATTTT. Amino acids: CASSLRDRGPRQPQHF.

The V gene is TRBV21-1, the J gene TRBJ1-5; whether TRBD1, the table's D call, matches the DNA was not checked. TRBV21-1 is an annotated pseudogene. The CDR3 is made up of 13 amino acids. Here the CDR3 DNA reads TGTGCCAGCACTGGGGTGGGGCGGCAGCCCCAGCATTTT. This translates into CASTGVGRQPQHF.

For this clone: Other DNA sequences in this sample translate to the same CDR3. The chain links TRBV4-1 to TRBJ2-7; D is perhaps TRBD1 (7 bases). The V gene lost 6 bases and the J gene lost 3 bases, with 15 bases spanning the gap. CDR3 length: 14 residues. The V gene's germline CDR1 is MGHRA and CDR2 YSYEKL. The DNA of the CDR3 is TGCGCCAGCAGACAACACAGGGGAGGCTACGAGCAGTACTTC. Amino acid sequence: CASRQHRGGYEQYF.

The J gene is TRBJ2-2, the V gene TRBV19; 9 nucleotides agree with TRBD2. The V gene end was trimmed by 3 bases and the J gene end by 6 bases; junction bases not matched to a gene: 2. This CDR3 is built from 14 residues. The germline V gene has CDR1 LNHDA and CDR2 SQIVND (reference sequence). CDR3 sequence reads: CASSMRGGPGELFF. CDR3 DNA: TGTGCCAGTAGTATGCGGGGGGGCCCCGGGGAGCTGTTTTTT.

The genes are TRBV25-1 and TRBJ2-7; 10 positions agree with TRBD1. CDR3 length: 16 amino acids. Germline CDR1 MGHDK, CDR2 SYGVNS. V shed 2 bases, J shed 5 bases, and the junction held 9 bases outside the gene matches. The CDR3 spells CASSERPGQGIDEQYF. The CDR3 DNA reads TGTGCCAGCAGTGAACGTCCGGGACAGGGGATAGACGAGCAGTACTTC.

The gene calls are TRBV19 and TRBJ1-2; no definite D call. V shed 3 bases and J shed 0 bases, with 14 bases lying between them. CDR3 size: 16 residues. Looked up from germline, CDR1 is LNHDA and CDR2 is SQIVND (reference sequence). The CDR3 reads CASSIGQAAANYGYTF. Written as DNA, the CDR3 is TGTGCCAGTAGTATCGGTCAGGCCGCCGCTAACTATGGCTACACCTTC.